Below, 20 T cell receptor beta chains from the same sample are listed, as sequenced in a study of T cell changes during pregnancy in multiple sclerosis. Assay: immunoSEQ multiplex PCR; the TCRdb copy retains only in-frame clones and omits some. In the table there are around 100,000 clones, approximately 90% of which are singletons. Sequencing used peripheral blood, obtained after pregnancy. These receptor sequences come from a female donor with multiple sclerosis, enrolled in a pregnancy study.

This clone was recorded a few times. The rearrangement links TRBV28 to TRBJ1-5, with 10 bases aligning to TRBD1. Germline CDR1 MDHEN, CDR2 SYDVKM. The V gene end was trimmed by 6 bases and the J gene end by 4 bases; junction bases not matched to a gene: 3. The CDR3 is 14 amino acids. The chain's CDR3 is CASRGTGVNQPQHF. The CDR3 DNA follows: TGTGCCAGCAGAGGGACAGGGGTTAATCAGCCCCAGCATTTT.

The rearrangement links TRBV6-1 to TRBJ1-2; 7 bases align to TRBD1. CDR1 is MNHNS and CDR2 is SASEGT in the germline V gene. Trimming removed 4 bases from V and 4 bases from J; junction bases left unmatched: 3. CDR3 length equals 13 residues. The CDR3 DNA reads TGTGCCAGCAGTGTTCAGGGGGGCTATGGCTACACCTTC. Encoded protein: CASSVQGGYGYTF.

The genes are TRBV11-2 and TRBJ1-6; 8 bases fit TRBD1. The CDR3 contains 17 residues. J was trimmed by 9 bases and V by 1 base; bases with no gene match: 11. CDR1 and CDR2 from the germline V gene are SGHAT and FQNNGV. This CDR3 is CASSLVTGAQGRSPLHF. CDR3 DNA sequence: TGTGCCAGCAGCTTAGTGACAGGGGCGCAGGGTCGTTCACCCCTCCACTTT.

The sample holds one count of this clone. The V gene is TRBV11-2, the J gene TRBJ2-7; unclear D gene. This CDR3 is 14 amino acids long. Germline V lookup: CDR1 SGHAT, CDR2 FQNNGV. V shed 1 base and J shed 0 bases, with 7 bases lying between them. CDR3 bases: TGTGCCAGCAGCTTAGGGGTAGCCTCCTACGAGCAGTACTTC. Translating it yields CASSLGVASYEQYF. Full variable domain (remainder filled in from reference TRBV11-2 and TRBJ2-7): EAGVAQSPRYKIIEKRQSVAFWCNPISGHATLYWYQQILGQGPKLLIQFQNNGVVDDSQLPKDRFSAERLKGVDSTLKIQPAKLEDSAVYLCASSLGVASYEQYFGPGTRLTVT.

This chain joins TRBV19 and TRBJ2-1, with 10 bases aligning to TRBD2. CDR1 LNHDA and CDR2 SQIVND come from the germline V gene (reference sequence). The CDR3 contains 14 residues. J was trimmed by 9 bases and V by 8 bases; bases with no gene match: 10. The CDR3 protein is CASSTGTSAGEQFF. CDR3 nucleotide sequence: TGTGCCAGTTCTACCGGGACTAGCGCGGGTGAGCAGTTCTTC.

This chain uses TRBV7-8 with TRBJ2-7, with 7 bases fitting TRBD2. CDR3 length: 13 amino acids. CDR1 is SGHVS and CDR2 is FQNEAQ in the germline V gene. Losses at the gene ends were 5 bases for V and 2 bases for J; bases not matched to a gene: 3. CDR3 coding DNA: TGTGCCAGCAGCGGGACTATAGCCTACGAGCAGTACTTC. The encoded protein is CASSGTIAYEQYF.

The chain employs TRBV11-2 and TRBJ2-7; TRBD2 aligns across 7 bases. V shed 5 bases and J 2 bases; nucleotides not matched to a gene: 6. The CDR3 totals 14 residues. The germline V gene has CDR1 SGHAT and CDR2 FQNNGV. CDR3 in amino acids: CASSRIGLAYEQYF. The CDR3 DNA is TGTGCCAGCAGCCGAATAGGACTAGCCTACGAGCAGTACTTC.

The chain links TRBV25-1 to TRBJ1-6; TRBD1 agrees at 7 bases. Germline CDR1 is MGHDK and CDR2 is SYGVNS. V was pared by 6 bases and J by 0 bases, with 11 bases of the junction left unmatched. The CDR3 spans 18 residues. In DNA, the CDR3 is TGTGCCAGCAGAGGTACCGGGGACAGAAGCTCCTATAATTCACCCCTCCACTTT. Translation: CASRGTGDRSSYNSPLHF.

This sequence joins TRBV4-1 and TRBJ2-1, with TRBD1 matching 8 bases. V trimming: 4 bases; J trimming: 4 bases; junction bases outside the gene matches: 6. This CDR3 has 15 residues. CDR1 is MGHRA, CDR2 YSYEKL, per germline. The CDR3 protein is CASSPWTGTYNEQFF. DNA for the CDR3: TGCGCCAGCAGCCCCTGGACAGGGACTTACAATGAGCAGTTCTTC.

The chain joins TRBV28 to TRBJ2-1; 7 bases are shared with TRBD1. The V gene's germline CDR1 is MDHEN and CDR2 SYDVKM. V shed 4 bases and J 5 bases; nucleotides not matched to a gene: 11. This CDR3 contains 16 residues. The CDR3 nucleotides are TGTGCCAGCAGTTACGTCCCGGGACAGTTAAACAATGAGCAGTTCTTC. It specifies CASSYVPGQLNNEQFF.

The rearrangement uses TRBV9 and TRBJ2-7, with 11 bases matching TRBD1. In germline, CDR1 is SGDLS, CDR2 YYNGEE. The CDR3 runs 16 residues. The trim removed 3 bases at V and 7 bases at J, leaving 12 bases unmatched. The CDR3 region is CASSAGLGQGAIEQYF. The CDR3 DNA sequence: TGTGCCAGCAGCGCCGGGCTAGGACAGGGGGCGATAGAGCAGTACTTC. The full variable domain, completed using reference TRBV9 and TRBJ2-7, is DSGVTQTPKHLITATGQRVTLRCSPRSGDLSVYWYQQSLDQGLQFLIQYYNGEERAKGNILERFSAQQFPDLHSELNLSSLELGDSALYFCASSAGLGQGAIEQYFGPGTRLTVT.

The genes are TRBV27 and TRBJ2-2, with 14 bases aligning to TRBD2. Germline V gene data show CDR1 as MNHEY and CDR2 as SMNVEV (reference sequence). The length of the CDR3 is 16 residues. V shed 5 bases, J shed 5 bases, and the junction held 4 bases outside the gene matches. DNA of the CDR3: TGTGCCAGCAGTCCTGGACTAGCGGGAGGTACCGGGGAGCTGTTTTTT. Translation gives CASSPGLAGGTGELFF.

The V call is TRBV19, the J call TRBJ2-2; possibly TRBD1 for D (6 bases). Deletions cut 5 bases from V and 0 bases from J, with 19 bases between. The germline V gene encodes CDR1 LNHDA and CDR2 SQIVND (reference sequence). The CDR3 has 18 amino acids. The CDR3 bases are TGTGCCAGTAGTTCCCCCCCGAGGGGGAGCCCGAACACCGGGGAGCTGTTTTTT. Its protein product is CASSSPPRGSPNTGELFF.

CDR3 DNA: TGTGCCAGCGAAGGTCGGCTAGCGGGAGGTAGGAATGAGCAGTTCTTC. Its protein is CASEGRLAGGRNEQFF. The chain uses TRBV2 and TRBJ2-1; 11 bases line up with TRBD2. With 8 bases clipped from V and 7 bases from J, the junction kept 13 bases outside the gene matches. The CDR3 extends over 16 amino acids. Per the germline V gene, CDR1 is SNHLY and CDR2 is FYNNEI.

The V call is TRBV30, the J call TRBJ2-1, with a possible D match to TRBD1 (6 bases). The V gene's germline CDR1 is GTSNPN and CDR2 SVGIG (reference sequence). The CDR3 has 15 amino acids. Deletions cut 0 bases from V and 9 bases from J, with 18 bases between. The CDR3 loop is CAWSVPGASDIEQFF. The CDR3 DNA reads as TGTGCCTGGAGTGTACCAGGGGCATCGGACATTGAGCAGTTCTTC.

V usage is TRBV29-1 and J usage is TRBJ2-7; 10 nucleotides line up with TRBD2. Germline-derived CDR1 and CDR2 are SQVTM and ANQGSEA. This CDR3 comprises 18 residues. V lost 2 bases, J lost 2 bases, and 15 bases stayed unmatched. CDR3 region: CSVERRGVGSGRAYEQYF. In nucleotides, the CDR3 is TGCAGCGTTGAACGTAGGGGGGTGGGAAGCGGGAGGGCCTACGAGCAGTACTTC.

The CDR3 DNA follows: TGTGCCACCAGCGCCCCGGGACAGACTAATGAAAAACTGTTTTTT. Translation: CATSAPGQTNEKLFF. V gene TRBV15 combines with J gene TRBJ1-4; 7 bases are shared with TRBD1. Trimming removed 5 bases from V and 2 bases from J; junction bases left unmatched: 5. The CDR3 spans 15 residues. Germline V gene lookup returns CDR1 LNHNV and CDR2 YYDKDF (reference sequence).

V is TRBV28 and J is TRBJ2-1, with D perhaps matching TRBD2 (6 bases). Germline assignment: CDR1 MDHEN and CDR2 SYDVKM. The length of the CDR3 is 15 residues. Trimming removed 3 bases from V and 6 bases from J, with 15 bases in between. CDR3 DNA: TGTGCCAGCAGTTTGGGGCTAGCGAGTCGCAATGAGCAGTTCTTC. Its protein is CASSLGLASRNEQFF.

The CDR3 sequence is CASSQEGLGETQYF. The CDR3 nucleotides read TGTGCCAGCAGCCAAGAGGGGCTGGGAGAGACCCAGTACTTC. This chain uses TRBV4-2 with TRBJ2-5; D is perhaps TRBD1 (5 bases). The germline V gene has CDR1 LGHNA and CDR2 YNFKEQ. This CDR3 has 14 residues. Deletions cut 0 bases from V and 4 bases from J, with 9 bases between.

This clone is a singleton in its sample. CDR3 coding DNA: TGTGCCAGCAGCGCCACTAGCGGGGTCACAGATACGCAGTATTTT. Encoded protein: CASSATSGVTDTQYF. The chain joins TRBV9 to TRBJ2-3, with 10 bases fitting TRBD2. The germline V gene encodes CDR1 SGDLS and CDR2 YYNGEE. V was clipped by 3 bases and J by 2 bases; unmatched bases: 3. This CDR3 has 15 residues.